A selection of T cell receptor beta chains follows, all from one sample in a study of CD8+ T cells in alopecia areata. Produced via immunoSEQ multiplex PCR; TCRdb's table is partial and in-frame only. The table has about 180,000 clones, about 53% seen once. The starting material was CD8+ T cells sorted from blood, obtained at week 24, from a patient treated with tofacitinib. These receptors were taken from a human donor with alopecia areata. Both conserved end residues are part of each CDR3. A D gene is named only where the DNA matches it firmly. Part of the rows lack a size; the others show once, few, many or a class for expanded clones.

d_call clone_size j_call cdr3_length v_call cdr3_aa cdr3_nt
- - TRBJ1-6 15 TRBV11-3 CASSEPGQRGSPLHF TGTGCCAGCAGCGAACCGGGACAACGGGGTTCACCCCTCCACTTT
- - TRBJ2-7 16 TRBV1 CTSTIGGGQALYEQYF TGCACCAGCACCATAGGGGGGGGACAGGCCCTCTACGAGCAGTACTTC
TRBD1 once TRBJ2-7 14 TRBV7-2 CASSPRQGVYEQYF TGTGCCAGCAGCCCCCGTCAGGGGGTCTACGAGCAGTACTTC
- - TRBJ2-7 12 TRBV4-1 CASSQVPHEQYF TGCGCCAGCAGCCAAGTCCCCCACGAGCAGTACTTC
TRBD1 - TRBJ2-3 14 TRBV27 CASSPGQSTDTQYF TGTGCCAGCAGTCCGGGACAGAGCACAGATACGCAGTATTTT
- few TRBJ1-2 13 TRBV9 CASSVETEVGYTF TGTGCCAGCAGCGTAGAGACTGAGGTGGGCTACACCTTC
TRBD1 few TRBJ1-2 12 TRBV6-5 CASTDRVYGYTF TGTGCCAGTACGGACAGGGTGTATGGCTACACCTTC
TRBD2 - TRBJ2-3 16 TRBV9 CASSVATSGGRDTQYF TGTGCCAGCAGCGTAGCTACTAGCGGGGGGAGAGATACGCAGTATTTT
- - TRBJ1-4 14 TRBV19 CASTRTSGNEKLFF TGTGCCAGTACGAGGACCTCGGGGAATGAAAAACTGTTTTTT
TRBD1 - TRBJ1-2 14 TRBV6-5 CASSYAGGDYGYTF TGTGCCAGCAGTTATGCAGGGGGCGACTATGGCTACACCTTC
- - TRBJ2-1 13 TRBV25-1 CASSVPGYNEQFF TGTGCCAGCAGTGTCCCGGGGTACAATGAGCAGTTCTTC
- - TRBJ1-1 13 TRBV5-1 CASSLRGNTEAFF TGCGCCAGCAGCCTTCGGGGGAACACTGAAGCTTTCTTT
- - TRBJ1-1 13 TRBV30 CAWNLRRVTEAFF TGTGCCTGGAACCTAAGGAGGGTGACTGAAGCTTTCTTT
- - TRBJ2-7 15 TRBV4-3 CASSLTWEPTYEQYF TGCGCCAGCAGCCTTACATGGGAACCAACTTACGAGCAGTACTTC
- - TRBJ2-7 11 TRBV27 CASMLGREQYF TGTGCCAGCATGCTCGGACGGGAGCAGTACTTC
- few TRBJ1-2 11 TRBV29-1 CSVEDRGGYTF TGCAGCGTTGAAGACAGGGGTGGCTACACCTTC
TRBD2 - TRBJ2-1 16 TRBV6-5 CASSWTGTSGGSEQFF TGTGCCAGCAGTTGGACTGGGACTAGCGGGGGTAGTGAGCAGTTCTTC
TRBD1 - TRBJ1-1 16 TRBV27 CASSSWTGGMNTEAFF TGTGCCAGCAGTTCATGGACAGGAGGTATGAACACTGAAGCTTTCTTT
- - TRBJ1-6 12 TRBV7-9 CASSLPGSPLHF TGTGCCAGCAGCTTACCGGGTTCACCCCTCCACTTT
- few TRBJ2-3 13 TRBV7-9 CASSLVGARTQYF TGTGCCAGCAGCTTGGTAGGGGCCAGGACGCAGTATTTT
- - TRBJ1-5 17 TRBV27 CASSLSYRATFNQPQHF TGTGCCAGCAGTTTATCCTACAGGGCGACTTTTAATCAGCCCCAGCATTTT
TRBD1 - TRBJ2-5 14 TRBV2 CASSEDRGQETQYF TGTGCCAGCAGTGAAGACAGGGGGCAAGAGACCCAGTACTTC
- - TRBJ2-2 13 TRBV19 CASSTRGGGELFF TGTGCCAGTAGTACAAGGGGCGGCGGGGAGCTGTTTTTT
TRBD1 few TRBJ1-4 14 TRBV7-7 CASSPSTGGEKLFF TGTGCCAGCAGCCCATCGACAGGGGGTGAAAAACTGTTTTTT
- - TRBJ1-1 13 TRBV19 CATAEPGDTEAFF TGTGCCACCGCGGAACCAGGGGACACTGAAGCTTTCTTT
- few TRBJ2-3 14 TRBV11-2 CASSYTGVTDTQYF TGTGCCAGCAGCTACACGGGGGTCACAGATACGCAGTATTTT
- once TRBJ2-2 12 TRBV6-5 CAAESYTGELFF TGTGCCGCGGAGTCCTACACCGGGGAGCTGTTTTTT
- few TRBJ2-7 14 TRBV4-3 CASSQDLGTYEQYF TGCGCCAGCAGCCAAGATCTGGGGACCTACGAGCAGTACTTC
- few TRBJ1-2 13 TRBV10-3 CAISEVGEDGYTF TGTGCCATCAGTGAAGTAGGGGAAGATGGCTACACCTTC
TRBD1 once TRBJ1-6 19 TRBV9 CASSNSVLTGEGNNSPLHF TGTGCCAGCAGCAATTCGGTTTTAACAGGGGAGGGTAATAATTCACCCCTCCACTTT
- - TRBJ1-5 13 TRBV7-3 CASSLGSGQPQHF TGTGCCAGCAGCTTAGGGTCCGGTCAGCCCCAGCATTTT
- - TRBJ2-7 14 TRBV7-9 CASSPTGEAYEQYF TGTGCCAGCAGCCCCACGGGGGAGGCCTACGAGCAGTACTTC
- few TRBJ1-5 14 TRBV7-9 CASSRTEGNQPQHF TGTGCCAGCAGCCGGACTGAGGGAAATCAGCCCCAGCATTTT
- - TRBJ1-6 12 TRBV5-6 CASSLTDSPLHF TGTGCCAGCAGCTTGACAGATTCACCCCTCCACTTT
- - TRBJ2-3 13 TRBV30 CAWSDGGLDTQYF TGTGCCTGGAGTGACGGGGGGCTAGATACGCAGTATTTT
TRBD1 - TRBJ1-2 15 TRBV7-2 CASSPGQAIYYGYTF TGTGCCAGCAGCCCCGGACAGGCTATTTACTATGGCTACACCTTC
TRBD1 few TRBJ2-7 15 TRBV9 CASSVAGQGAHEQYF TGTGCCAGCAGCGTAGCGGGACAGGGGGCCCACGAGCAGTACTTC
- few TRBJ2-7 13 TRBV7-8 CASSLAGADEQYF TGTGCCAGCAGCCTAGCCGGGGCCGACGAGCAGTACTTC
- - TRBJ2-7 10 TRBV6-6 CASGDYEQYF TGTGCCAGCGGGGATTACGAGCAGTACTTC
- few TRBJ1-2 14 TRBV5-6 CASSSTENNYGYTF TGTGCCAGCAGCTCTACAGAAAATAACTATGGCTACACCTTC
- - TRBJ2-1 12 TRBV5-1 CASSPNYNEQFF TGCGCCAGCAGCCCTAACTACAATGAGCAGTTCTTC
TRBD1 - TRBJ1-3 18 TRBV18 CASSPLDRGESFGNTIYF TGTGCCAGCTCACCCCTCGACAGGGGTGAATCGTTTGGAAACACCATATATTTT
TRBD1 - TRBJ1-1 13 TRBV5-1 CASSEDRGTEAFF TGCGCCAGCAGCGAGGACAGGGGGACTGAAGCTTTCTTT
- - TRBJ1-1 13 TRBV7-6 CASSFTANTEAFF TGTGCCAGCAGCTTCACTGCGAACACTGAAGCTTTCTTT
- - TRBJ2-3 15 TRBV30 CAWSAAGPYTDTQYF TGTGCCTGGAGTGCGGCGGGACCGTACACAGATACGCAGTATTTT
- - TRBJ1-1 15 TRBV30 CAWDRAGVGVTEAFF TGTGCCTGGGACCGGGCCGGGGTGGGAGTAACTGAAGCTTTCTTT